This is a list of T cell receptor beta chains from one sample in a study of CD8 T cells in ankylosing spondylitis. TCRdb reprocessed the 5' RACE reads via MiXCR and lists one record per CDR3 protein. The sample lists roughly 700,000 distinct CDR3 sequences, roughly 19% occurring once. The sequencing sample was made of blood, either unsorted or a sorted T cell fraction (not recorded which). The receptor source for this set is a male donor with ankylosing spondylitis. Both conserved end residues are part of each CDR3. The D gene is left open where the match is weak. Only some rows state a clone size, as once, few, many or a class for expanded clones.

J gene	clone size	V gene	D gene	CDR3 protein	CDR3 DNA
TRBJ1-1	NA	TRBV25-1	NA	CASSEGGREWSEAFF	TGTGCCAGCAGTGAAGGGGGCAGGGAGTGGTCTGAAGCTTTCTTT
TRBJ2-7	few	TRBV9	NA	CASSGIGTDGPYEQYF	TGTGCCAGCAGCGGGATAGGGACGGATGGCCCCTACGAGCAGTACTTC
TRBJ2-5	NA	TRBV28	TRBD2	CASTQLAGGPGETQYF	TGTGCCAGCACCCAGCTAGCGGGAGGGCCGGGGGAGACCCAGTACTTC
TRBJ2-1	few	TRBV29-1	TRBD2	CSVEVSPLAGASSEQFF	TGCAGCGTTGAAGTATCCCCGCTAGCGGGGGCAAGTAGTGAGCAGTTCTTC
TRBJ2-6	few	TRBV7-8	NA	CASSLAVGNFGSGANVLTF	TGTGCCAGCAGCTTAGCGGTCGGGAACTTTGGCTCTGGGGCCAACGTCCTGACTTTC
TRBJ2-7	few	TRBV11-2	NA	CASSPGPVSYEQYF	TGTGCCAGCAGCCCCGGGCCGGTCTCCTACGAGCAGTACTTC
TRBJ2-7	NA	TRBV4-1	NA	CASSLRKALGPYEQYF	TGCGCCAGCAGCCTTAGAAAGGCCCTCGGCCCCTACGAGCAGTACTTC
TRBJ1-3	NA	TRBV3-1	NA	CASSSGRSGNTIYF	TGTGCCAGCAGCTCCGGGAGGTCTGGAAACACCATATATTTT
TRBJ1-1	few	TRBV20-1	NA	CSASRAGTEAFF	TGCAGTGCTAGTCGAGCTGGTACTGAAGCTTTCTTT
TRBJ2-1	NA	TRBV18	NA	CASSPPSVVDEQFF	TGTGCCAGCTCACCACCTAGTGTGGTCGATGAGCAGTTCTTC
TRBJ2-5	few	TRBV27	NA	CASKALGGGGQETQYF	TGTGCCAGCAAGGCCCTAGGGGGGGGTGGCCAAGAGACCCAGTACTTC
TRBJ2-3	few	TRBV7-9	NA	CASSLSAASTDTQYF	TGTGCCAGCAGCTTATCGGCGGCTAGCACAGATACGCAGTATTTT
TRBJ2-1	NA	TRBV7-9	TRBD2	CASSLRTCGRGVDEQFF	TGTGCCAGCAGCTTACGGACTTGCGGGAGAGGGGTTGATGAGCAGTTCTTC
TRBJ2-1	NA	TRBV4-2	NA	CASSQVGGSYNEQFF	TGTGCCAGCAGCCAAGTAGGGGGGTCCTACAATGAGCAGTTCTTC
TRBJ1-1	few	TRBV20-1	NA	CSAREAAGVNTEAFF	TGCAGTGCTAGAGAGGCGGCAGGAGTGAACACTGAAGCTTTCTTT
TRBJ1-2	few	TRBV11-2	TRBD1	CASSKGWPDRGDETNYGYTF	TGTGCCAGCAGCAAGGGGTGGCCGGACAGGGGCGATGAAACTAACTATGGCTACACCTTC
TRBJ1-6	many	TRBV12-3/TRBV12-4	TRBD1	CASSSLTGGSSPLHF	TGTGCCAGCAGTTCCCTCACAGGGGGAAGCTCACCCCTCCACTTT
TRBJ1-6	NA	TRBV9	NA	CASSVEINSPLHF	TGTGCCAGCAGCGTGGAGATTAATTCACCCCTCCACTTT
TRBJ2-1	NA	TRBV5-1	TRBD2	CASSWIAGGPGDEQFF	TGCGCCAGCAGCTGGATAGCGGGAGGGCCCGGGGATGAGCAGTTCTTC
TRBJ2-7	few	TRBV6-2/TRBV6-3	TRBD1	CASSTRTGAYEQYF	TGTGCCAGCAGTACAAGGACAGGAGCCTACGAGCAGTACTTC
TRBJ1-2	NA	TRBV20-1	NA	CSADPHGASYGYTF	TGCAGTGCCGACCCCCACGGAGCCTCCTATGGCTACACCTTC
TRBJ2-1	few	TRBV7-8	NA	CASSSQGRWWFF	TGTGCCAGCAGCTCCCAGGGTCGTTGGTGGTTCTTC
TRBJ2-6	few	TRBV24-1	TRBD1	CATSDPTGAGANVLTF	TGTGCCACCAGTGATCCGACAGGGGCTGGGGCCAACGTCCTGACTTTC
TRBJ1-1	few	TRBV6-4	NA	CASSDDQGTEAFF	TGTGCCAGCAGTGACGATCAGGGCACTGAAGCTTTCTTT
TRBJ2-1	NA	TRBV5-1	TRBD2	CATSGTSGGEQFF	TGCGCCACCTCCGGGACTAGCGGCGGCGAGCAGTTCTTC
TRBJ2-5	NA	TRBV28	TRBD2	CASSPETSGSGETQYF	TGTGCCAGCAGTCCCGAGACTAGCGGGAGCGGAGAGACCCAGTACTTC
TRBJ1-1	few	TRBV27	TRBD1	CASSLDRGLEAFF	TGTGCCAGCAGTTTAGACAGGGGGCTTGAAGCTTTCTTT
TRBJ1-2	many	TRBV12-3/TRBV12-4	NA	CASSLGTVYGYTF	TGTGCCAGCAGCCTGGGCACAGTCTATGGCTACACCTTC
TRBJ2-5	many	TRBV20-1	NA	CSARDSGNRETQYF	TGCAGTGCTAGAGATAGCGGCAACAGAGAGACCCAGTACTTC
TRBJ2-6	many	TRBV4-3	NA	CASSQDDRTSGANVLTF	TGCGCCAGCAGCCAAGACGACAGGACCTCTGGGGCCAACGTCCTGACTTTC
TRBJ2-1	few	TRBV5-1	NA	CASSFLGSDEQFF	TGCGCCAGCAGCTTTCTGGGGAGCGATGAGCAGTTCTTC
TRBJ2-1	NA	TRBV24-1	NA	CATSDSTGLAYNEQFF	TGTGCCACCAGTGACAGTACGGGCTTAGCCTACAATGAGCAGTTCTTC
TRBJ2-3	many	TRBV5-1	TRBD2	CASSPGLAGGRGTDTQYF	TGCGCCAGCAGCCCGGGACTAGCGGGGGGGCGCGGCACAGATACGCAGTATTTT
TRBJ2-3	few	TRBV27	NA	CASSPKLGTDTQYF	TGTGCCAGCAGTCCAAAATTGGGCACAGATACGCAGTATTTT
TRBJ1-2	NA	TRBV28	TRBD1	CASSPPADGRGYGYTF	TGTGCCAGCAGTCCCCCAGCGGACGGCAGGGGGTATGGCTACACCTTC
TRBJ2-7	NA	TRBV5-1	TRBD2	CASRLAGSFGHEQYF	TGCGCCAGCAGACTAGCGGGCTCCTTCGGGCACGAGCAGTACTTC
TRBJ2-1	NA	TRBV5-5	NA	CASSLAFSYNEQFF	TGTGCCAGCAGCTTGGCCTTCTCCTACAATGAGCAGTTCTTC
TRBJ1-2	few	TRBV29-1	NA	CSVEVGALAYGYTF	TGCAGCGTTGAAGTGGGGGCGCTGGCCTATGGCTACACCTTC
TRBJ1-4	NA	TRBV5-6	NA	CASSFAGHSNEKLFF	TGTGCCAGCAGCTTTGCAGGGCACTCTAATGAAAAACTGTTTTTT
TRBJ2-6	few	TRBV11-2	TRBD1	CASSHRDRVNSGANVLTF	TGTGCCAGCAGCCACCGGGACAGGGTAAACTCTGGGGCCAACGTCCTGACTTTC
TRBJ1-5	NA	TRBV20-1	TRBD1	CSVWDRVFNQPQHF	TGCAGTGTCTGGGACAGGGTCTTCAATCAGCCCCAGCATTTT
TRBJ2-7	NA	TRBV29-1	TRBD2	CSGVTSGSSYEQYF	TGCAGCGGGGTTACTAGCGGGAGCTCCTACGAGCAGTACTTC
TRBJ2-5	few	TRBV18	TRBD2	CASSPRTSGNQETQYF	TGTGCCAGCTCACCCAGGACTAGCGGGAACCAAGAGACCCAGTACTTC
TRBJ2-3	few	TRBV20-1	TRBD2	CSATLGGGGAVDTQYF	TGCAGTGCTACCCTTGGGGGCGGGGGGGCCGTGGATACGCAGTATTTT
TRBJ2-5	few	TRBV29-1	NA	CSVDSGTIQTQYF	TGCAGCGTTGATTCAGGGACCATACAGACCCAGTACTTC
TRBJ1-6	NA	TRBV2	NA	CASSAPRGVDNSPLHF	TGTGCCAGCAGTGCTCCCAGGGGAGTAGATAATTCACCCCTCCACTTT
TRBJ2-7	NA	TRBV28	TRBD2	CASSLGPSGRGYEQYF	TGTGCCAGCAGTTTGGGCCCAAGCGGGAGAGGTTACGAGCAGTACTTC
TRBJ2-7	few	TRBV4-2	TRBD2	CASSQGSTSGNSYEQYF	TGTGCCAGCAGCCAGGGTTCCACTAGCGGGAACTCCTACGAGCAGTACTTC
TRBJ2-7	NA	TRBV7-6	NA	CASSPVGFYEQYF	TGTGCCAGCAGCCCGGTCGGGTTCTACGAGCAGTACTTC